One sample yielded the 10 T cell receptor beta chains listed below, sequenced in a study. Via MiXCR, TCRdb re-called the 5' RACE reads, giving one row per CDR3 protein. Here the sample spans tens of thousands of distinct CDR3 sequences, around 18% being singletons. Sample: naive CD4+ T cells sorted from a lymph node. Sample subset: naive CD4+ T cells, CD4+CD45RA+CD25-. The receptor set was obtained from a female donor with breast cancer.

A few counts support this clonotype. The genes are TRBV7-2 and TRBJ1-5; 7 bases align to TRBD1. The CDR3 runs 13 residues. Unmatched junction bases numbered 4, after V lost 4 bases and J lost 7 bases. Per germline, CDR1 SGHTA and CDR2 FQGNSA. CDR3 protein: CASSSGGNQPQHF. The DNA for the CDR3 is TGTGCCAGCAGCTCAGGGGGAAACCAGCCCCAGCATTTT.

The V and J genes are TRBV25-1 and TRBJ2-7, with D possibly called TRBD1 or TRBD2 (5 bases each). V was shortened by 4 bases and J by 4 bases, with 11 bases between the two germline ends. The CDR3 runs 13 residues. Germline V gives CDR1 MGHDK, CDR2 SYGVNS. The CDR3 loop is CASSAAGTYEQYF. Here the CDR3 DNA reads TGTGCCAGCAGTGCGGCAGGGACGTACGAGCAGTACTTC.

The gene calls are TRBV27 and TRBJ2-7; 8 bases match TRBD1. The CDR3 sequence is 16 residues long. Looked up from germline, CDR1 is MNHEY and CDR2 is SMNVEV (reference sequence). V lost 3 bases to trimming and J lost 5 bases; unmatched junction nucleotides: 12. The CDR3 sequence: CASSLGGQAHKNEQYF. The CDR3 DNA is TGTGCCAGCAGTTTGGGGGGACAGGCCCATAAAAACGAGCAGTACTTC.

This clonotype occurred a few times. The chain carries TRBV4-3 and TRBJ2-7; D perhaps matches TRBD2 (5 bases). V lost 1 base, J lost 0 bases, and 10 bases lay in between. Germline values: CDR1 LGHNA, CDR2 YSLEER. This CDR3 has 15 residues. CDR3 amino acids: CASSQALAGSYEQYF. CDR3 in DNA: TGCGCCAGCAGCCAAGCTCTAGCCGGCTCCTACGAGCAGTACTTC.

V gene TRBV20-1 combines with J gene TRBJ2-5; D unclear. The CDR3 length is 12 residues. The germline V gene encodes CDR1 DFQATT and CDR2 SNEGSKA (reference sequence). Trimming pared 6 bases from V and 1 base from J, leaving 9 bases between. This CDR3 reads CSADSRQETQYF. CDR3 coding DNA: TGCAGTGCCGACTCGCGCCAAGAGACCCAGTACTTC.

This clonotype was seen ten or more times. The chain has TRBV20-1 and TRBJ2-4; D is uncertain. Germline CDR1 and CDR2: DFQATT and SNEGSKA (reference sequence). The CDR3 length is 12 residues. The V and J ends lost 7 bases and 7 bases respectively, with 14 bases between them. In DNA form, the CDR3 reads TGCAGTGGGGCGTATGGTCTGAACATTCAGTACTTC. This sequence encodes CSGAYGLNIQYF.

This clonotype has just a few counts. One end of the junction does not line up with germline, which may come from a read error. The chain uses TRBV27 and TRBJ1-3; D ambiguous. Per germline, CDR1 MNHEY and CDR2 SMNVEV (reference sequence). This CDR3 is built from 12 residues. CDR3 loop: CASSSDGNTIYF. The CDR3 DNA is TGTGCCAGCAGTTCAGACGGGAACACTATATATTTT.

This clonotype was counted between two and nine times. V usage is TRBV4-1 and J usage is TRBJ2-3; 7 bases match TRBD2. Germline V lookup: CDR1 MGHRA, CDR2 YSYEKL. The CDR3 has 15 amino acids. V dropped 2 bases and J dropped 2; count of bases not matched to a gene: 4. DNA for the CDR3: TGCGCCAGCAGCCAAATTTGGGACTACACAGATACGCAGTATTTT. Protein sequence: CASSQIWDYTDTQYF.

V gene TRBV27 combines with J gene TRBJ1-5, with D perhaps matching TRBD1 (6 bases). Germline assignment: CDR1 MNHEY and CDR2 SMNVEV (reference sequence). This CDR3 has 13 amino acids. The V end was cut by 10 bases, the J end by 7 bases, with 17 bases between. The CDR3 region has the DNA TGTGCCACCAGAAGACAGGCTCAACAGCCCCAGCATTTT. Amino acids: CATRRQAQQPQHF.

This clonotype was observed many times. The chain joins TRBV9 to TRBJ2-3, with a tentative D call TRBD2 (7 bases). Between the trimmed V and J ends, which lost 1 base and 6 bases, there was a span of 15 bases. CDR3 length: 15 residues. Per the germline V gene, CDR1 is SGDLS and CDR2 is YYNGEE. The CDR3 DNA is TGTGCCAGCAGCGTATACGGGGGGCGGATGGATACGCAGTATTTT. It specifies CASSVYGGRMDTQYF.